This T cell receptor beta chain was recovered during a study of cytomegalovirus exposure and HLA in healthy donors. The overall study: Early released data comprised tens of millions of unique TCRs from HLA-typed donors. Of the donors genotyped, approximately 410 in all, 65% to 90% fell in the Caucasian-associated ancestry cluster. Overall study results and limits: The authors reported that TCR beta sequences could predict HLA-A and HLA-B alleles. These predictions were accurate for most subjects in the first cohort.

As regards this clone: Its antigen remains unidentified.

The study ran its PCR with 60 Vbeta and 13 Jbeta primers. Profiling relied on immunoSEQ multiplex PCR, and the TCRdb table lists in-frame clones only, not all of them. The sample lists roughly 130,000 clones, 60% to 85% seen once, with approximately 1.3% in the top ten. J was trimmed by 0 bases and V by 5 bases; bases with no gene match: 8. This CDR3 spans 17 amino acids. Germline CDR1 LNHDA, CDR2 SQIVND (reference sequence). The genes are TRBV19 and TRBJ2-7; 12 bases align to TRBD2. The source of this sequence is a male donor in good health and CMV-seropositive. Source material: PBMCs. Here the CDR3 reads CASSFGLAGSNSYEQYF. As DNA, the CDR3 is TGTGCCAGTAGTTTCGGACTAGCGGGGTCAAACTCCTACGAGCAGTACTTC. The whole variable domain, filled in from reference TRBV19 and TRBJ2-7, reads DGGITQSPKYLFRKEGQNVTLSCEQNLNHDAMYWYRQDPGQGLRLIYYSQIVNDFQKGDIAEGYSVSREKKESFPLTVTSAQKNPTAFYLCASSFGLAGSNSYEQYFGPGTRLTVT.